This TCR beta chain stems from a study of T cell responses to AZD1222 COVID-19 vaccine. V was cut by 1 base and J by 0 bases, with 12 bases left in between. The CDR3 extends over 17 amino acids. Germline CDR1 is SGHAT and CDR2 is FQNNGV. Generated by immunoSEQ multiplex PCR, the TCRdb table keeps only in-frame clones and is missing some. The sample lists about 110,000 clones, approximately 89% seen once, with 3.1% in the top ten. A remark on this clone: Its antigen is as yet unknown.

Whole-study findings and limits: A mostly white British donor set with more females was recruited, and clonal diversity was possibly underestimated.

The chain is built from TRBV11-2 and TRBJ1-4; no reliable D call. This clonotype was sampled from an adult in good health. Sample: peripheral blood, taken on day 0 of MenACWY control vaccination. The DNA of the CDR3 is TGTGCCAGCAGCTTAGGAATAAGCTTCCCAACTAATGAAAAACTGTTTTTT. Translated, it gives CASSLGISFPTNEKLFF.